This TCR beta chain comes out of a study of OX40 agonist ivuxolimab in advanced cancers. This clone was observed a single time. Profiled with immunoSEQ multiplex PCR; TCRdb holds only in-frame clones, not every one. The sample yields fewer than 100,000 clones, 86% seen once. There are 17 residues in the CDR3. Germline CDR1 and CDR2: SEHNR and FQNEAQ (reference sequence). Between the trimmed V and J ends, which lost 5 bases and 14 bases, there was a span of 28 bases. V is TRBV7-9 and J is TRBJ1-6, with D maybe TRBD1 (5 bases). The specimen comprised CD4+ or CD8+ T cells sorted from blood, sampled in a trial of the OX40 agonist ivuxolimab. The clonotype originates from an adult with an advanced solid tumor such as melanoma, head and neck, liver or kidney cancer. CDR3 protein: CASSVSTVTDDGVSLHF. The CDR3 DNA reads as TGTGCCAGCAGCGTCTCGACAGTTACCGATGATGGGGTATCCCTCCACTTT.